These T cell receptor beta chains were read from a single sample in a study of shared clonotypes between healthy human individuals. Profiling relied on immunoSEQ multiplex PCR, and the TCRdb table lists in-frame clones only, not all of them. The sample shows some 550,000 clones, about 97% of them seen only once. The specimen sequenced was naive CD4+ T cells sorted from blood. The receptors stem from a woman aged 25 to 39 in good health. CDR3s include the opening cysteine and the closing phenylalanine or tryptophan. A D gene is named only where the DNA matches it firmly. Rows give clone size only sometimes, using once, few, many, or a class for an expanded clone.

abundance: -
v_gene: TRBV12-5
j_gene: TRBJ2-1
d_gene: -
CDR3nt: TGTGCTAGTGGTTTGGTACGACTCCCACCCCCAGGGCCCCTGTACAATGAGCAGTTCTTC
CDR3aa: CASGLVRLPPPGPLYNEQFF

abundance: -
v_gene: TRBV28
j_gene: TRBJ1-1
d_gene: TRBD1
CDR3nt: TGTGCCAGCGGAACAGGGGAGACTGAAGCTTTCTTT
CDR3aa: CASGTGETEAFF

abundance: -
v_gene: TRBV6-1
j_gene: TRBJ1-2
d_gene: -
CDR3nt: TGTGCCAGCTCGGACACTAACTATGGCTACACCTTC
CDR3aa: CASSDTNYGYTF

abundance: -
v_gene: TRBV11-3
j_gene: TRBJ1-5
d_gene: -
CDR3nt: TGTGCCAGCAGCCCCAGATGGGTTAGGGGATTGAGTCAGCCCCAGCATTTT
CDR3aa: CASSPRWVRGLSQPQHF

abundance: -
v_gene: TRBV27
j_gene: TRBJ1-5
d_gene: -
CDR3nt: TGTGCCAGCACCCCCCGGACAGATCCCGAATATAGCAATCAGCCCCAGCATTTT
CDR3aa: CASTPRTDPEYSNQPQHF

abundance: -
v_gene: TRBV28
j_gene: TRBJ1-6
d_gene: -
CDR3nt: TGTGCCAGCACCAAACAGGGTTTTAATTCACCCCTCCACTTT
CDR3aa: CASTKQGFNSPLHF

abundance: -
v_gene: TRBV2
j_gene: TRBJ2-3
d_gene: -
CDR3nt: TGTGCCAGCACGGGACAAAGCACAGATACGCAGTATTTT
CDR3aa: CASTGQSTDTQYF

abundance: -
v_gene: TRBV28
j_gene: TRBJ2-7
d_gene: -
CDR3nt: TGTGCCAGCAGTTTGGACTACGAGCAGTACTTC
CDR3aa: CASSLDYEQYF

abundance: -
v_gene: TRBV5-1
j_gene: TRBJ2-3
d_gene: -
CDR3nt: TGCGCCAGCAGCTTGGAGGCCAATCAGGGCGATACGCAGTATTTT
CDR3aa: CASSLEANQGDTQYF

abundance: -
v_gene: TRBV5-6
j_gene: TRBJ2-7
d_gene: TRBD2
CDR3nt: TGTGCCAGCAGCTTAGGACTAGCGGGAGTTTCCTACGAGCAGTACTTC
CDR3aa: CASSLGLAGVSYEQYF

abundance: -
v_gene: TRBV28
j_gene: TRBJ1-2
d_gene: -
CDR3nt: TGTGCCAGCAGTTTTTCCGGCTATGGCTACACCTTC
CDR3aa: CASSFSGYGYTF

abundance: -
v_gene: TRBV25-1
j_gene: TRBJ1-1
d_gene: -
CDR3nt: TGTGCCAGCAGTGAATATTCAGGGAGACACACTGAAGCTTTCTTT
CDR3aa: CASSEYSGRHTEAFF

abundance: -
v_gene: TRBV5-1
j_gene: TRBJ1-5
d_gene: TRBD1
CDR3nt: TGCGCCAGCAGCTTGGTAGGGGGCGCCGGTCAGCCCCAGCATTTT
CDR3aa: CASSLVGGAGQPQHF

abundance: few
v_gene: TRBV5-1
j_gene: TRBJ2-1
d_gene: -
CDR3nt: TGCGCCAGCAGCTTGGACGGCAGCTCCTACAATGAGCAGTTCTTC
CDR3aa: CASSLDGSSYNEQFF

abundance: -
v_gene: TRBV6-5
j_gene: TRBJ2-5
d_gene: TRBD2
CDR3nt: TGTGCCAGCAGTCCCGGACTAGCTTGGCGGACCCAGTACTTC
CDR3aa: CASSPGLAWRTQYF

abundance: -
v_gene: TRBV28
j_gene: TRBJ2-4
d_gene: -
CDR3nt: TGTGCCAGCAGTTCGGATGACCTTTGGAAAAACATTCAGTACTTC
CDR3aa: CASSSDDLWKNIQYF

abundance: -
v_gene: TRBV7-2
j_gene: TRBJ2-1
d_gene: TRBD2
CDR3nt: TGTGCCAGCAGCATTACTAGCGGAAACTACAATGAGCAGTTCTTC
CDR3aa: CASSITSGNYNEQFF

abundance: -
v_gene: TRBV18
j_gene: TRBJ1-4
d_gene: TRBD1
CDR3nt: TGTGCCAGCTCACCGTCGACAGGGCAGAGGGAAAAACTGTTTTTT
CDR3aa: CASSPSTGQREKLFF

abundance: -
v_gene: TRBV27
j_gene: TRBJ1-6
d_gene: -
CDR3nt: TGTGCCAGCAGAGATGTATCGCATAATTCACCCCTCCACTTT
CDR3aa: CASRDVSHNSPLHF

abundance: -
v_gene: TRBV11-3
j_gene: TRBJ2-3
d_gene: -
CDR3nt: TGTGCCAGCAGCTCACTCTTCGGCTCAGATACGCAGTATTTT
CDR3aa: CASSSLFGSDTQYF